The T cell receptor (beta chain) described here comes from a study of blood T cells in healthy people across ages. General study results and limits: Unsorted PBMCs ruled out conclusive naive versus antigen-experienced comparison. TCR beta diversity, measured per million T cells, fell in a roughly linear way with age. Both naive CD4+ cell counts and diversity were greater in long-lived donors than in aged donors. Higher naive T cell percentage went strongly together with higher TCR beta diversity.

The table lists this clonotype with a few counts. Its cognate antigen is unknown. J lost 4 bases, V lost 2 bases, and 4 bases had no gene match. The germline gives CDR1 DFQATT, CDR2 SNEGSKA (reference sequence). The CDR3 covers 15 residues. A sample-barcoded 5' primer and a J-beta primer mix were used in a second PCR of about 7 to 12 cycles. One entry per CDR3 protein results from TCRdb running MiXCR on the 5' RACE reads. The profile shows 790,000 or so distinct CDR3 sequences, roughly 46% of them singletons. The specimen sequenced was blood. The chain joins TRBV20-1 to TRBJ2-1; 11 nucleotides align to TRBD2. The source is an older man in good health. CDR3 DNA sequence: TGCAGTGCTAGATTAGCGGGAGGGCCGTACAATGAGCAGTTCTTC. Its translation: CSARLAGGPYNEQFF.